Shown below are 10 T cell receptor beta chains from a single sample sequenced in a study of cytomegalovirus exposure and HLA in healthy donors. A multiplex PCR was run with 60 Vbeta primers and 13 Jbeta primers. Data came from immunoSEQ multiplex PCR; TCRdb stores just in-frame clones and leaves some out. The sample records around 190,000 clones, more than 70% being singletons. Sequencing input: PBMCs. The receptor set was obtained from a man aged 35-49 years in good health and CMV-seropositive.

V gene TRBV20-1 combines with J gene TRBJ1-2; D uncertain. The CDR3 consists of 11 residues. Germline values: CDR1 DFQATT, CDR2 SNEGSKA (reference sequence). Between the trimmed V and J ends, which lost 6 bases and 7 bases, there was a span of 12 bases. As DNA, the CDR3 is TGCAGTGCCGCTTGGGCAAGTGGCTACACCTTC. Translating it yields CSAAWASGYTF.

The rearrangement links TRBV10-3 to TRBJ2-7, with a weak D call TRBD2 (7 bases). The CDR3 length is 14 residues. In germline, CDR1 is ENHRY, CDR2 SYGVKD. V was clipped by 0 bases and J by 4 bases, with 10 bases between them. The CDR3 DNA follows: TGTGCCATCAGTGAGTCGGGAGGGGGATACGAGCAGTACTTC. This encodes CAISESGGGYEQYF.

The gene calls are TRBV6-6 and TRBJ1-3, with no clear D. Trimming stripped 6 bases from V and 4 bases from J, with 19 bases between. The CDR3 has 16 residues. Germline CDR1 reads MNHNY; CDR2 reads SVGAGI (reference sequence). CDR3 sequence reads: CASSPPSRGSGNTIYF. CDR3 sequence (DNA): TGTGCCAGCAGCCCCCCGTCGCGGGGAAGCGGAAACACCATATATTTT.

The rearrangement uses TRBV5-1 and TRBJ1-1; D is possibly TRBD1 (5 bases). Trimming stripped 2 bases from V and 5 bases from J, with 13 bases between. The CDR3 has 14 residues. The germline V gene has CDR1 SGHRS and CDR2 YFSETQ. In DNA, the CDR3 is TGCGCCAGCAGCTTACAGGATCCCGGGACTGAAGCTTTCTTT. Translation: CASSLQDPGTEAFF.

The gene calls are TRBV5-1 and TRBJ1-4, with 8 bases fitting TRBD1. The CDR3 is 18 amino acids. The V and J ends lost 1 base and 5 bases, in that order; junction bases with no gene match: 13. From germline, CDR1 is SGHRS and CDR2 YFSETQ. The CDR3 sequence is CASSLYRGSFRENEKLFF. CDR3 nucleotides: TGCGCCAGCAGCTTGTACAGGGGGAGTTTTCGAGAGAATGAAAAACTGTTTTTT. The variable domain in full, with the rest retrieved from reference TRBV5-1 and TRBJ1-4, is KAGVTQTPRYLIKTRGQQVTLSCSPISGHRSVSWYQQTPGQGLQFLFEYFSETQRNKGNFPGRFSGRQFSNSRSEMNVSTLELGDSALYLCASSLYRGSFRENEKLFFGSGTQLSVL.

The chain joins TRBV15 to TRBJ2-3; 8 positions agree with TRBD1. The germline CDR1 and CDR2 sequences are LNHNV and YYDKDF (reference sequence). The CDR3 length is 16 residues. The J segment lost 5 bases and the V segment lost 0 bases, leaving 7 bases of the junction unmatched. The CDR3 reads CATSRDWAGGKDTQYF. In DNA, the CDR3 is TGTGCCACCAGCAGAGATTGGGCAGGGGGCAAAGATACGCAGTATTTT.

J is TRBJ1-2 and V is TRBV5-4; 8 positions agree with TRBD1. This CDR3 region has 14 residues. Germline lookup yields CDR1 SGHNT and CDR2 YYREEE (reference sequence). J gave up 7 bases and V 3 bases, and 8 bases lay outside the gene matches. Here the CDR3 reads CASSSNQGASGYTF. CDR3 in DNA: TGTGCCAGCAGCTCCAACCAGGGGGCCTCTGGCTACACCTTC.

The gene calls are TRBV2 and TRBJ2-4; 12 positions match TRBD2. Trimming removed 8 bases from V and 2 bases from J; junction bases left unmatched: 13. There are 18 residues in the CDR3. Germline V lookup: CDR1 SNHLY, CDR2 FYNNEI. The DNA for the CDR3 is TGTGCCAGCGTGGCTAGCGGGAGGGCCCGGGTAACCAAAAACATTCAGTACTTC. This codes for CASVASGRARVTKNIQYF.

This clone was seen only once. This chain links TRBV5-1 with TRBJ1-1, with 11 bases identical to TRBD1. Germline loops: CDR1 SGHRS, CDR2 YFSETQ. Trimming cost V 4 bases and J 6 bases; bases outside gene matches: 11. CDR3 length equals 16 residues. The CDR3: CASSTDRGPSLAEAFF. CDR3 nucleotide sequence: TGCGCCAGCAGCACGGACAGGGGGCCATCTCTGGCTGAAGCTTTCTTT.

J is TRBJ2-1 and V is TRBV5-1; D remains ambiguous. CDR3 size: 16 residues. Germline V lookup: CDR1 SGHRS, CDR2 YFSETQ. V lost 0 bases and J 8 bases, leaving 18 bases between the germline ends. The CDR3 nucleotides are TGCGCCAGCAGCTTGGCCGTGGGTGCGGTCTCCTATGAGCAGTTCTTC. It specifies CASSLAVGAVSYEQFF.